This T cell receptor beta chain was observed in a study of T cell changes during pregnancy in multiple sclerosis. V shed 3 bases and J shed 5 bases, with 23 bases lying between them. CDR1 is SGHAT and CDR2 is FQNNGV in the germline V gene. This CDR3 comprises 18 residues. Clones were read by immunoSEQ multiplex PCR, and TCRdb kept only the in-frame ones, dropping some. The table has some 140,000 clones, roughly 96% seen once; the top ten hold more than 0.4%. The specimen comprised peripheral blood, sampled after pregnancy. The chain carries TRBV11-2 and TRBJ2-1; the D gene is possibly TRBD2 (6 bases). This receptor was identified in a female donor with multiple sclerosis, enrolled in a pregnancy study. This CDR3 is CASSFYPGTPGADNEQFF. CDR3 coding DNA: TGTGCCAGCAGCTTCTACCCTGGGACTCCCGGGGCTGACAATGAGCAGTTCTTC.